The clone carrying this T cell receptor (beta chain) was found once. Its antigen is not known. The sample belongs to a study of Ad26.COV2.S vaccination and SARS-CoV-2 variants. Study as a whole: Ad26.COV2.S given intramuscularly, once or twice 56 days apart.

Profiling relied on immunoSEQ multiplex PCR, and the TCRdb table lists in-frame clones only, not all of them. The sample yields about 400,000 clones, 83% seen once. CDR1 is SQVTM, CDR2 ANQGSEA, per germline. The CDR3 extends over 15 amino acids. Trimming removed 7 bases from V and 0 bases from J; junction bases left unmatched: 9. Study-level points and caveats: Measurement of non-spike TCR breadth gave similar results in vaccine and placebo recipients.

Treatment noted: about 20 received Ad26.COV2.S at low or high dose, single or two shots; several received placebo; per-sample allocation not given. Sampling happened 63 days after the first vaccine or placebo injection. Boston provided a donor who was an adult aged 18-55 years. The chain carries TRBV29-1 and TRBJ2-1; 7 nucleotides match TRBD2. This TCR was sampled from a person aged 18 to 65 who received the Ad26.COV2.S COVID-19 vaccine or a placebo. The material sequenced was peripheral blood, taken in a trial of Ad26.COV2.S vaccine versus placebo. As DNA, the CDR3 is TGCAGCGCTGAGGGACTACCTCCCTCCTACAATGAGCAGTTCTTC. It specifies CSAEGLPPSYNEQFF.